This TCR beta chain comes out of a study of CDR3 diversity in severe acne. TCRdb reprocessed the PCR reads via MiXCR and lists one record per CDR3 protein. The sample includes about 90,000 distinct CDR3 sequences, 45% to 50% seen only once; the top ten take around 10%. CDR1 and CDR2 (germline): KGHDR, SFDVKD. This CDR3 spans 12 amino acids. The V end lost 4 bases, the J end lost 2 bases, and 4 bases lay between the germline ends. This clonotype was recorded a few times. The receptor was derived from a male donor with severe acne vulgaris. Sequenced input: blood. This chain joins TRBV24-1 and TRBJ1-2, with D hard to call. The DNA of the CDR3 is TGTGCCACCAGTGAACAGAACTATGGCTACACCTTC. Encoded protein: CATSEQNYGYTF.